Given below is one T cell receptor (beta chain) in context. Within the sample, other DNA sequences also encode this same CDR3. This specimen belongs to a study of blood T cell repertoires in COVID-19. Authors' methods: From reference gene primer amplification, estimates of nucleated cell counts were derived. Here immunoSEQ multiplex PCR was the method, and the copy in TCRdb shows in-frame clones only, minus some. V and J calls and clone size come straight from that table; D and trimming were deduced from the DNA. The data show 200,000 or so clones, with 80% to 90% seen just once and less than 3.5% held by the top ten. V was clipped by 2 bases and J by 7 bases; unmatched bases: 5. This CDR3 spans 15 amino acids. Germline V gene sequence: CDR1 MDHEN, CDR2 SYDVKM.

Sequencing used peripheral blood. The TCR was taken from a young man with COVID-19, enrolled during active disease. This chain joins TRBV28 and TRBJ2-1; 10 bases line up with TRBD2. The CDR3 nucleotides read TGTGCCAGCAGTTTAGCTAGCGGGAGTCTAAATGAGCAGTTCTTC. Translated: CASSLASGSLNEQFF.